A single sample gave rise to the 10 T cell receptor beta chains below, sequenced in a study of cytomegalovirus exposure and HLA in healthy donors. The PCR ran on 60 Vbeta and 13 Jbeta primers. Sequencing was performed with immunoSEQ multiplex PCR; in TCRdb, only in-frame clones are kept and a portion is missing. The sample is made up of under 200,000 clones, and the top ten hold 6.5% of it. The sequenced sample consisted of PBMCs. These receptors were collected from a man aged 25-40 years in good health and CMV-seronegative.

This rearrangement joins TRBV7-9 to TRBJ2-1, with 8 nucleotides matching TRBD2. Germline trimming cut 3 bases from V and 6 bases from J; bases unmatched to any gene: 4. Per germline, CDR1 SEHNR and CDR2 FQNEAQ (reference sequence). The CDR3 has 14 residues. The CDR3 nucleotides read TGTGCCAGCAGCTTCGGGACTAGACGCAATGAGCAGTTCTTC. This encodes CASSFGTRRNEQFF.

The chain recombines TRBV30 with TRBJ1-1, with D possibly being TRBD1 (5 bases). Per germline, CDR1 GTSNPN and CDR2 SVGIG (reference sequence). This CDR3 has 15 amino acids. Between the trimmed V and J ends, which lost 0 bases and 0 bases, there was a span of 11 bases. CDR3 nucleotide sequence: TGTGCCTGGAGTGTACAGGTAACGTTGAACACTGAAGCTTTCTTT. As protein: CAWSVQVTLNTEAFF.

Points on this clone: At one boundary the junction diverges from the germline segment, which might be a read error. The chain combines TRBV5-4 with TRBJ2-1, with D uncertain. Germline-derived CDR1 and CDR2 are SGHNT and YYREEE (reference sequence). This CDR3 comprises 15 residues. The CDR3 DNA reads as TGTACCAGCAGCACTCAGGATTCCAGCAGCAATGAGCAGTTCTTC. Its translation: CTSSTQDSSSNEQFF.

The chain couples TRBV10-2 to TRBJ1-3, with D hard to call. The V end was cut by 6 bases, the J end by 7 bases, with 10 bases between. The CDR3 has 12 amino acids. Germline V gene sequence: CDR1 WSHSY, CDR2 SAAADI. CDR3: CASSEPGNTIYF. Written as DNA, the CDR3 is TGCGCCAGCAGCGAGCCCGGGAACACCATATATTTT.

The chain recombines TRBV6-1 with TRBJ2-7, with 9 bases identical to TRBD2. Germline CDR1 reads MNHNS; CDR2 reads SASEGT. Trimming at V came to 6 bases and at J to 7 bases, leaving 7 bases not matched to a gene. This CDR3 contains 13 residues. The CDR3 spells CASRVAGAGEQYF. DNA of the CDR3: TGTGCCAGCAGGGTAGCGGGGGCTGGGGAGCAGTACTTC.

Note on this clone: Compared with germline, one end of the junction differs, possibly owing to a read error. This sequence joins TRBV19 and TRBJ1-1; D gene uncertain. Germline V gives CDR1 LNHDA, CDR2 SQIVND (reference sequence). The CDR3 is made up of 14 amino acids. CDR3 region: CAGSIGATRTEAFF. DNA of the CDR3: TGTGCCGGTAGTATAGGTGCAACCAGGACTGAAGCTTTCTTT.

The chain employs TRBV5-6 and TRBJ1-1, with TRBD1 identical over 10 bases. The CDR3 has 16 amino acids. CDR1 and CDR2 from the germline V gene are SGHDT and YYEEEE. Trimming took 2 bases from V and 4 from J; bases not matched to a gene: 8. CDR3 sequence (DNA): TGTGCCAGCAGCTTCCGCCAGACAGGGGGCGTCACTGAAGCTTTCTTT. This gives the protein CASSFRQTGGVTEAFF. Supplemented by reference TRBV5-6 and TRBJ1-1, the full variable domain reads DAGVTQSPTHLIKTRGQQVTLRCSPKSGHDTVSWYQQALGQGPQFIFQYYEEEERQRGNFPDRFSGHQFPNYSSELNVNALLLGDSALYLCASSFRQTGGVTEAFFGQGTRLTVV.

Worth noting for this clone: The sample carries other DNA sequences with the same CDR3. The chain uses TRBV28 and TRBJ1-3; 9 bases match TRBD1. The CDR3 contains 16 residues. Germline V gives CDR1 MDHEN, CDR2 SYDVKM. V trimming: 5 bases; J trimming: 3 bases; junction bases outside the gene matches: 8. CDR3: CASSGIQGASGNTIYF. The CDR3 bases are TGTGCCAGCAGTGGAATACAGGGGGCAAGTGGAAACACCATATATTTT.

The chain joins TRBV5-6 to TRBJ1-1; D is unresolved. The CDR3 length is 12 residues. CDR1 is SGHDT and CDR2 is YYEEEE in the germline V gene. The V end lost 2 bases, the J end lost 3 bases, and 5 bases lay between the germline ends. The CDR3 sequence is CASSFGDTEAFF. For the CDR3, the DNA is TGTGCCAGCAGCTTCGGGGACACTGAAGCTTTCTTT. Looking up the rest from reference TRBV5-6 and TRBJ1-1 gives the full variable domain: DAGVTQSPTHLIKTRGQQVTLRCSPKSGHDTVSWYQQALGQGPQFIFQYYEEEERQRGNFPDRFSGHQFPNYSSELNVNALLLGDSALYLCASSFGDTEAFFGQGTRLTVV.

The CDR3, as DNA: TGTGCCAGCAATGAATTCGGGACAGGGAACACTGAAGCTTTCTTT. It yields the protein CASNEFGTGNTEAFF. The J gene is TRBJ1-1, the V gene TRBV27; 8 positions agree with TRBD1. From germline, CDR1 is MNHEY and CDR2 SMNVEV (reference sequence). V lost 7 bases to trimming and J lost 1 base; unmatched junction nucleotides: 8. CDR3 length: 15 residues.